This T cell receptor (beta chain) appears in the sequencing data of a study of blood T cells in healthy people across ages. V was trimmed by 6 bases and J by 4 bases, leaving 8 bases between them. Germline V gives CDR1 MNHEY, CDR2 SMNVEV (reference sequence). The CDR3 consists of 12 residues. For the second PCR, which ran for about 7 to 11 cycles, a sample-barcoded 5' primer and a J-beta primer mix were used. TCRdb used MiXCR to reprocess the 5' RACE reads, holding one entry per CDR3 protein. The sample consists of about 1 million distinct CDR3 sequences, over 35% of them appearing once. Only a few counts were recorded for this clonotype.

The rearrangement uses TRBV27 and TRBJ2-3, with a possible D match to TRBD2 (5 bases). This TCR was recovered from a woman aged 55-70 years in good health. Sequenced material: blood. As DNA, the CDR3 is TGTGCCAGCAGGAATAGCGCAGATACGCAGTATTTT. This translates into CASRNSADTQYF.